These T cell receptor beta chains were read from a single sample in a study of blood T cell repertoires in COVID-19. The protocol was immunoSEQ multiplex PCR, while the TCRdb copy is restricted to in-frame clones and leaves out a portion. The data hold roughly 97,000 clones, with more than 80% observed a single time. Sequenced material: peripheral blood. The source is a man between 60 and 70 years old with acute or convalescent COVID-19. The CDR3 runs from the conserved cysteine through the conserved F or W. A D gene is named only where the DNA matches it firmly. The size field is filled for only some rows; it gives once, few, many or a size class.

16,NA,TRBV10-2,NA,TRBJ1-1,TGCGCCAGCAGTGAGTCGAGCGGGGACCAGAACACTGAAGCTTTCTTT,CASSESSGDQNTEAFF
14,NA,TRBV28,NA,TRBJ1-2,TGTGCCAGCAGTTTGGGAGGAACGTGGTATGGCTACACCTTC,CASSLGGTWYGYTF
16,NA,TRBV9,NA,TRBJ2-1,TGTGCCAGCAGCGTCCTCCTAGACGGTTTCCGCAATGAGCAGTTCTTC,CASSVLLDGFRNEQFF
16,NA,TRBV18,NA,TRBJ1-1,TGTGCCAGCTCACCACTAAATGTGCGGGACGCCGCTGAAGCTTTCTTT,CASSPLNVRDAAEAFF
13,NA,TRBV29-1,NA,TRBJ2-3,TGCAGCCTCGGAAGGGAGTACACAGATACGCAGTATTTT,CSLGREYTDTQYF
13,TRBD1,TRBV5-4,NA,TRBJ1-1,TGTGCCACAGGGTTGGGGACAGAAACTGAAGCTTTCTTT,CATGLGTETEAFF
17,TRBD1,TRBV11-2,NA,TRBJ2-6,TGTGCCAGCAGCTACGGGACAGCCAGCTCTGGGGCCAACGTCCTGACTTTC,CASSYGTASSGANVLTF
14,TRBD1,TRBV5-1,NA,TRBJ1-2,TGCGCCAGCAAAGGACAGGAGGGGGCCTATGGCTACACCTTC,CASKGQEGAYGYTF
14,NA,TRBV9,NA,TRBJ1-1,TGTGCCAGCAGCGTAGATACGGGAAAGACTGAAGCTTTCTTT,CASSVDTGKTEAFF
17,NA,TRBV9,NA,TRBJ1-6,TGTGCCAGCAGCGGTCCGAGTGGGGGGGCCTATAATTCACCCCTCCACTTT,CASSGPSGGAYNSPLHF
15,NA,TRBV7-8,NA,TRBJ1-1,TGTGCCAGCAGCCCGCAGTCAGGCGGGGGAACTGAAGCTTTCTTT,CASSPQSGGGTEAFF
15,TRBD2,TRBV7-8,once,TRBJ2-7,TGTGCCAGCAGCTTAGGGCTAGCGGTCTCCTACGAGCAGTACTTC,CASSLGLAVSYEQYF
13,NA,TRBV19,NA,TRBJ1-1,TGTGCCAGTAGTTCACAGAGGAACACTGAAGCTTTCTTT,CASSSQRNTEAFF
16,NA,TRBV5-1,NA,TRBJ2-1,TGCGCCAGCAGCTTGTTTTCGGACATCAACTACAATGAGCAGTTCTTC,CASSLFSDINYNEQFF
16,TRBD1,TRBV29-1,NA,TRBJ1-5,TGCAGCGTTGTCACGGTCGGGGACAGGGAAAATCAGCCCCAGCATTTT,CSVVTVGDRENQPQHF
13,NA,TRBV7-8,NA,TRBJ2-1,TGTGCCAGCAGCCTCCCGAGGGTAGCACGGCAGTTCTTC,CASSLPRVARQFF
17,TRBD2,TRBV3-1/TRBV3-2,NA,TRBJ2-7,TGTGCCAGCAGCCAAGAAAAACTAGCGGGGGCCTCCTACGAGCAGTACTTC,CASSQEKLAGASYEQYF
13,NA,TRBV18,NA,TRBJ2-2,TGTGCCAGCTCACCCAACTTTGCCGGGGAGCTGTTTTTT,CASSPNFAGELFF
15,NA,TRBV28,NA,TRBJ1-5,TGTGCCAGCAGTTTAGCGCAGGGAAAGTATCAGCCCCAGCATTTT,CASSLAQGKYQPQHF
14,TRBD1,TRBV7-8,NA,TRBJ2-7,TGTGCCAGCAGCCTCCGGGACAGGGACCTCAAGCAGTACTTC,CASSLRDRDLKQYF
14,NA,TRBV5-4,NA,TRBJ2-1,TGTGCCAGCAGCTTGGCCCAGGGCCACAATGAGCAGTTCTTC,CASSLAQGHNEQFF
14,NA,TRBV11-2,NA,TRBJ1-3,TGTGCCAGCAGCTTAAAAACAGGAAGGGACACCATATATTTT,CASSLKTGRDTIYF
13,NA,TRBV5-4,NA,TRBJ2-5,TGTGCCAGCTCTGGCGGGCCTCAAGAGACCCAGTACTTC,CASSGGPQETQYF
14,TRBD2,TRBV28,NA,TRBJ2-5,TGTGCCAGCAAGATGGGGGGGGTCCAAGAGACCCAGTACTTC,CASKMGGVQETQYF
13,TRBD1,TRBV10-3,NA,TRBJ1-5,TGTGCCATCAGAGGACAGGGAGATCAGCCCCAGCATTTT,CAIRGQGDQPQHF
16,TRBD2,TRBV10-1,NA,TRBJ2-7,TGCGCCAGCAGTGCGGAAGTGCGGGAGGGGAACTACGAGCAGTACTTC,CASSAEVREGNYEQYF
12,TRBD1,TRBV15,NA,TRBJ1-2,TGTGCCACCGGCAGGGGGCAAGGGGGCTACACCTTC,CATGRGQGGYTF
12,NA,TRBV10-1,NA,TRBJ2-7,TGCGCCAGCAGTGAGTCCCTCGGGGGGCAGTACTTC,CASSESLGGQYF
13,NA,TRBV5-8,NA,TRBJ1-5,TGTGCCAGCAGCTTAGCGGGGAATCAGCCCCAGCATTTT,CASSLAGNQPQHF
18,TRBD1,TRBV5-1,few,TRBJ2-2,TGCGCCAGCAGCTTCTACCCCGGGACAGGGGTTCGTACCGGGGAGCTGTTTTTT,CASSFYPGTGVRTGELFF
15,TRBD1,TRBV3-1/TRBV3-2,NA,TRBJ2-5,TGTGCCAGCAGCCTACGGACAGGGGGTGGAGAGACCCAGTACTTC,CASSLRTGGGETQYF
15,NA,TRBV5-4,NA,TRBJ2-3,TGTGCCAGCAGCTTGGCAGCGAGAAGCACAGATACGCAGTATTTT,CASSLAARSTDTQYF
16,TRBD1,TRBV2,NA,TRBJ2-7,TGTGCCAGCAGTGAGGGGCCTACAGGGGGGTCCTACGAGCAGTACTTC,CASSEGPTGGSYEQYF
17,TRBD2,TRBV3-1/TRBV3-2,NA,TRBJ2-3,TGTGCCAGCAGCCAAGAGAGCCTAGCGGGTCCCACAGATACGCAGTATTTT,CASSQESLAGPTDTQYF
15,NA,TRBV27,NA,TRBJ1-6,TGTGCCAGCAGCCTCAGCGTCCGGGGGAATTCACCCCTCCACTTT,CASSLSVRGNSPLHF
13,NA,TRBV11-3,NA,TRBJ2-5,TGTGCCAGCAGCAACGAGGGCCAAGAGACCCAGTACTTC,CASSNEGQETQYF
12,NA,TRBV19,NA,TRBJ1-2,TGTGCCAGTAGTAGCGATATCGGGGGCTACACCTTC,CASSSDIGGYTF
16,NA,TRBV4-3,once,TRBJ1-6,TGCGCCAGCAGCCAAGAAACCAGGGGTGTTCATTCACCCCTCCACTTT,CASSQETRGVHSPLHF
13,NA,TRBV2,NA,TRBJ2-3,TGTGCCAGCTCGACGAGCGGCACAGATACGCAGTATTTT,CASSTSGTDTQYF
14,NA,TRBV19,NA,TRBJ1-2,TGTGCCAGTAGTAGATTTAGGGGGGGCAGGGGCTACACCTTC,CASSRFRGGRGYTF
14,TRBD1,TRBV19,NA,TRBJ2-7,TGTGCCAGTTCACCGGGACAGGTGTTTTACGAGCAGTACTTC,CASSPGQVFYEQYF
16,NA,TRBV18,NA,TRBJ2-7,TGTGCCAGCTCACCACCGATGCCACACAGCTCCTACGAGCAGTACTTC,CASSPPMPHSSYEQYF
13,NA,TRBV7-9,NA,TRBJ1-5,TGTGCCAGCAGCTCGACAGGCAGCCAGCCCCAGCATTTT,CASSSTGSQPQHF
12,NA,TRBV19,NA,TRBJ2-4,TGTGCCAGCGCCGGGACTTGGTACATTCAGTACTTC,CASAGTWYIQYF
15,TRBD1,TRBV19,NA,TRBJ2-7,TGTGCCAGTAGTACAAGGACAGGGGAGGACTACGAGCAGTACTTC,CASSTRTGEDYEQYF
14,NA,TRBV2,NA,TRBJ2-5,TGTGCCACCAGAGGGCCAGGGCCCCAAGAGACCCAGTACTTC,CATRGPGPQETQYF
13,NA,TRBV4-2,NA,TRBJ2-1,TGTGCCAGCGTCGGACTAAAGGAGAATGAGCAGTTCTTC,CASVGLKENEQFF
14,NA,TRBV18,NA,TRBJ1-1,TGTGCCAGCTCACCACCGGAGTTGAACACTGAAGCTTTCTTT,CASSPPELNTEAFF
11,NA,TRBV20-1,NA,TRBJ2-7,TGCAGTCTGGACAGTCCCTACGAGCAGTACTTC,CSLDSPYEQYF
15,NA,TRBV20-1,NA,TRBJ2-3,TGCAGTGCTAGTACCACCGGGAGTCTGGGAGATACGCAGTATTTT,CSASTTGSLGDTQYF
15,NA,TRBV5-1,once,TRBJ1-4,TGCGCCAGCAGCTTGGGGGCCGACGCCGCTGAAAAACTGTTTTTT,CASSLGADAAEKLFF
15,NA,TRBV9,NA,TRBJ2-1,TGTGCCAGCAGCGTCAACCCACTTAAGATCAATGAGCAGTTCTTC,CASSVNPLKINEQFF
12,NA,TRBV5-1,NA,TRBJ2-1,TGCGCCAGCAGCTTGAGAGACAATGAGCAGTTCTTC,CASSLRDNEQFF
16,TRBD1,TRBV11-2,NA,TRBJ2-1,TGTGCCAGCAGCTTAGGTGGAGTGACAGGGGGCCTCGAGCAGTTCTTC,CASSLGGVTGGLEQFF
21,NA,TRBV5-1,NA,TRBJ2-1,TGCGCCAGCAAAGCCTACTCTAGCGCTTCATACCGAAAATACTCCTACAATGAGCAGTTCTTC,CASKAYSSASYRKYSYNEQFF
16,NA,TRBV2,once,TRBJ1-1,TGTGCCAGCATCTACAGTCGGGGAGAAAAGAACACTGAAGCTTTCTTT,CASIYSRGEKNTEAFF
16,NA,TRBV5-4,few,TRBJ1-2,TGTGCCAGCAGCTTGGCGTTTCGGGGGGCTAACTATGGCTACACCTTC,CASSLAFRGANYGYTF